This T cell receptor (beta chain) was identified during a study of T-cell memory formation after mild COVID-19. Overall study results and limits: Researchers report contracting CD4+ clones mostly in CM and EM, with CD8+ clones in EMRA.

TCRalpha and TCRbeta libraries used 5'RACE with constant-segment primers and UMIs. Each CDR3 protein is one row after TCRdb ran MiXCR on the 5' RACE reads. The sample shows approximately 400,000 distinct CDR3 sequences, 20% to 30% of them seen only once. This clonotype was counted once. Antigen unknown. This TCR was sampled from an adult woman who had mild COVID-19 (a few samples of this study predate the infection). Cell type and time point are not known. Sample: PBMCs or a T cell subset sorted from them (not recorded which).

The DNA for the CDR3 is TGCGCCAGCAGCCAGCAGGGGGGAGTTTCACCCCTCCACTTT. Its translation: CASSQQGGVSPLHF. The gene calls are TRBV4-1 and TRBJ1-6, with 7 bases matching TRBD1. Per germline, CDR1 MGHRA and CDR2 YSYEKL. Losses at the gene ends were 3 bases for V and 9 bases for J; bases not matched to a gene: 5. This CDR3 region has 14 residues.